Given below is one TCR beta chain in context. The entry originates in a study of control samples from healthy donors and cancer patients. Sequenced by immunoSEQ multiplex PCR; TCRdb stores in-frame clones only, minus some. The table records about 130,000 clones, approximately 90% of them present only once. V was clipped by 0 bases and J by 0 bases, with 7 bases between them. Per the germline V gene, CDR1 is SGHRS and CDR2 is YFSETQ. This CDR3 spans 15 amino acids. What was sequenced was blood. The TCR comes from a man younger than 35 in good health. The V and J genes are TRBV5-1 and TRBJ2-1; D is unresolved. The CDR3, as DNA: TGCGCCAGCAGCTTGGGCGACCTCTCCTACAATGAGCAGTTCTTC. Encoded protein: CASSLGDLSYNEQFF.